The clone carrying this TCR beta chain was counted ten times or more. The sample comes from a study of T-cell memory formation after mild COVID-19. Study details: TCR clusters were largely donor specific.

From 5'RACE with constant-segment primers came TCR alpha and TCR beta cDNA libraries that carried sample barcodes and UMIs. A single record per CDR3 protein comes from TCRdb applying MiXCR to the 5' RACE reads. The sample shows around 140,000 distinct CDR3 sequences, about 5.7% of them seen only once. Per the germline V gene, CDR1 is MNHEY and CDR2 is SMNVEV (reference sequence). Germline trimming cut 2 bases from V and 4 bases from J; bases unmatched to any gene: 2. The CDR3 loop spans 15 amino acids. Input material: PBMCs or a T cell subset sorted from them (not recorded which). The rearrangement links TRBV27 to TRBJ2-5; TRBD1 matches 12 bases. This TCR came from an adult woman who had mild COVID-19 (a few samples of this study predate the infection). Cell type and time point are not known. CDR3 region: CASSLGTGGGETQYF. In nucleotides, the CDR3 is TGTGCCAGCAGTTTAGGGACAGGGGGCGGAGAGACCCAGTACTTC.